This T cell receptor beta chain was found in a study of shared clonotypes between healthy human individuals. Study at large: The study enrolled a couple of women and a few men aged 18 to 49.

The repertoire was sequenced with immunoSEQ multiplex PCR; TCRdb's copy has only in-frame clones and lacks some. The sample records more than 2,000,000 clones, around nine tenths being singletons. With V trimmed by 6 bases and J by 3 bases, 13 bases remained unmatched. This CDR3 comprises 16 residues. Germline lookup yields CDR1 MDHEN and CDR2 SYDVKM. In the case of this clone: Its antigen is undetermined.

Study results and limitations: With few donors, the genetic and exposure-history diversity represented was limited.

HIV-negative, healthy adults without recent acute infections or vaccinations were the donors. A split of CD4+ cells into CD45RA+ naive and CD45RA-negative memory subsets was performed. The receptor was isolated from a man aged 18 to 29 in good health. Source material: naive CD4+ T cells sorted from blood. Subset defined: CD45RA+ positively selected. This rearrangement joins TRBV28 to TRBJ2-7; 8 bases line up with TRBD1. The CDR3 here is CASSRGRPDRGYEQYF. The CDR3 DNA is TGTGCCAGCAGCCGTGGACGACCTGACAGGGGCTACGAGCAGTACTTC. Full variable domain (outside the CDR3, taken from reference TRBV28 and TRBJ2-7): DVKVTQSSRYLVKRTGEKVFLECVQDMDHENMFWYRQDPGLGLRLIYFSYDVKMKEKGDIPEGYSVSREKKERFSLILESASTNQTSMYLCASSRGRPDRGYEQYFGPGTRLTVT.